Each of the 31 T cell receptor beta chains below was sequenced from the same sample in a study of blood T cell repertoires in COVID-19. This table comes from immunoSEQ multiplex PCR, and its TCRdb copy is limited to in-frame clones, with some not included. The table records roughly 77,000 clones, 80% to 90% of them present only once. What was sequenced was peripheral blood. All receptors come from a woman older than 75 with active COVID-19.

The V and J genes are TRBV29-1 and TRBJ1-2, with D perhaps matching TRBD1 (6 bases). CDR3 length equals 14 residues. The V gene lost 7 bases and the J gene lost 0 bases, with 15 bases spanning the gap. CDR1 and CDR2 (germline): SQVTM, ANQGSEA. CDR3 in amino acids: CSAASGAPNYGYTF. The CDR3 DNA follows: TGCAGCGCGGCATCAGGGGCCCCTAACTATGGCTACACCTTC.

CDR3 sequence reads: CASSYDRADDGYTF. CDR3 in DNA: TGTGCCAGCAGTTATGACAGGGCGGACGATGGCTACACCTTC. The V and J genes are TRBV27 and TRBJ1-2, with 7 bases fitting TRBD1. Germline V gives CDR1 MNHEY, CDR2 SMNVEV (reference sequence). V dropped 4 bases and J dropped 6; count of bases not matched to a gene: 8. The CDR3 covers 14 residues.

The rearrangement uses TRBV6-5 and TRBJ2-7, with D possibly matching TRBD2 (6 bases). Germline V lookup: CDR1 MNHEY, CDR2 SVGAGI. The V end lost 6 bases, the J end lost 6 bases, and 21 bases lay between the germline ends. The CDR3 totals 15 residues. DNA for the CDR3: TGTGCCAGCAGCCCGTACCCGGGACTCACACGCGAGCAGTACTTC. It is translated as CASSPYPGLTREQYF.

As for this clone: Its ends do not fully match the called genes, so a read error is possible. J is TRBJ2-5 and V is TRBV6-2 or TRBV6-3; TRBD2 matches 13 bases. Germline loops: CDR1 MNHEY, CDR2 SVGEGT. The CDR3 length is 12 residues. CDR3 amino acids: CASSSTSGRPNF. The CDR3, as DNA: TGTGCCAGCAGTTCGACTAGCGGGAGGCCCAACTTC.

The chain combines TRBV20-1 with TRBJ2-7; D is possibly TRBD1 (5 bases). Germline-derived CDR1 and CDR2 are DFQATT and SNEGSKA (reference sequence). This CDR3 is built from 10 residues. The germline V and J ends were trimmed by 6 bases and 6 bases, with 9 bases remaining between them. This CDR3 reads CSAHTGEQYF. In DNA form, the CDR3 reads TGCAGTGCGCATACAGGCGAGCAGTACTTC.

J is TRBJ1-2 and V is TRBV28; D perhaps matches TRBD1 (5 bases). The CDR3 runs to 17 residues. V lost 6 bases and J lost 2, with 22 bases in between. Germline CDR1 and CDR2: MDHEN and SYDVKM. Here the CDR3 reads CASRHGGFTGANYGYTF. Here the CDR3 DNA reads TGTGCCAGCAGGCACGGGGGGTTCACTGGGGCAAACTATGGCTACACCTTC.

The V call is TRBV4-3, the J call TRBJ1-6; 9 bases are a match to TRBD1. With 2 bases clipped from V and 6 bases from J, the junction kept 5 bases outside the gene matches. Germline CDR1 is LGHNA and CDR2 is YSLEER. The CDR3 consists of 16 residues. The CDR3 loop is CASSQHRGRINSPLHF. In DNA, the CDR3 is TGCGCCAGCAGCCAACACAGGGGGCGGATTAATTCACCCCTCCACTTT.

The genes are TRBV7-2 and TRBJ2-2; D not resolved. The germline V gene has CDR1 SGHTA and CDR2 FQGNSA. This CDR3 comprises 13 residues. V was shortened by 0 bases and J by 5 bases, with 4 bases between the two germline ends. CDR3 loop: CASSLARTGELFF. In DNA, the CDR3 is TGTGCCAGCAGCTTAGCGAGGACCGGGGAGCTGTTTTTT.

The chain links TRBV30 to TRBJ1-1; D is ambiguous. V lost 0 bases and J lost 0, with 5 bases in between. This CDR3 spans 13 amino acids. Looked up from germline, CDR1 is GTSNPN and CDR2 is SVGIG (reference sequence). The CDR3 DNA reads as TGTGCCTGGAGTGTAATCATGAACACTGAAGCTTTCTTT. Translated: CAWSVIMNTEAFF.

In nucleotides, the CDR3 is TGTGCCAGCAGTCAACTAGCGGGGAGCACAGATACGCAGTATTTT. It codes for CASSQLAGSTDTQYF. The chain links TRBV6-2 or TRBV6-3 to TRBJ2-3, with TRBD2 matching over 10 bases. The trim removed 5 bases at V and 0 bases at J, leaving 2 bases unmatched. Germline-derived CDR1 and CDR2 are MNHEY and SVGEGT. The CDR3 length is 15 residues.

The chain employs TRBV11-2 and TRBJ2-1; the D gene is possibly TRBD2 (6 bases). CDR3 length: 15 residues. V was trimmed by 5 bases and J by 2 bases, leaving 13 bases between them. Germline lookup yields CDR1 SGHAT and CDR2 FQNNGV. CDR3 in DNA: TGTGCCAGCAGCAAAACGGGGGATACCTACAATGAGCAGTTCTTC. It translates to CASSKTGDTYNEQFF.

This sequence joins TRBV5-1 and TRBJ2-5; the match to TRBD1 covers 7 bases. The CDR3 totals 14 residues. Germline lookup yields CDR1 SGHRS and CDR2 YFSETQ. Unmatched junction bases numbered 6, after V lost 2 bases and J lost 5 bases. The DNA of the CDR3 is TGCGCCAGCAGCTTAAGGGGGCCGGGGGAGACCCAGTACTTC. Protein: CASSLRGPGETQYF. Combining the CDR3 with reference TRBV5-1 and TRBJ2-5 gives the whole variable domain KAGVTQTPRYLIKTRGQQVTLSCSPISGHRSVSWYQQTPGQGLQFLFEYFSETQRNKGNFPGRFSGRQFSNSRSEMNVSTLELGDSALYLCASSLRGPGETQYFGPGTRLLVL.

V usage is TRBV2 and J usage is TRBJ1-2; possible D gene TRBD1, 6 bases. V was pared by 6 bases and J by 4 bases, with 15 bases between. The CDR3 has 14 residues. Germline loops: CDR1 SNHLY, CDR2 FYNNEI. CDR3 nucleotide sequence: TGTGCCAGCAGCCCGCGGACAGCCACCTATGGCTACACCTTC. Its protein is CASSPRTATYGYTF.

This clone was seen once. V usage is TRBV7-9 and J usage is TRBJ2-4, with 9 bases that match TRBD2. Germline CDR1 SEHNR, CDR2 FQNEAQ (reference sequence). The CDR3 spans 17 residues. V dropped 5 bases and J dropped 15; count of bases not matched to a gene: 23. For the CDR3, the DNA is TGTGCCAGCAGCACAGGTTTGTCGGGTGCTAGCGGGAACCCGGGGTACTTC. Its protein product is CASSTGLSGASGNPGYF.

The chain uses TRBV9 and TRBJ2-3, with no clear D. Trimming took 4 bases from V and 10 from J, leaving 16 bases between them. From germline, CDR1 is SGDLS and CDR2 YYNGEE. CDR3 length: 13 residues. CDR3 in DNA: TGTGCCAGCAGCTCCCACTATAACGTAGCGCAGTATTTT. Protein sequence: CASSSHYNVAQYF.

The rearrangement links TRBV4-1 to TRBJ2-1, with 14 bases lining up with TRBD2. The CDR3 is 17 amino acids. Germline CDR1 reads MGHRA; CDR2 reads YSYEKL. The V segment lost 2 bases and the J segment 8 bases; nucleotides outside the gene matches: 8. The CDR3: CASSQLGTSGRQYEQFF. Here the CDR3 DNA reads TGCGCCAGCAGCCAATTGGGGACTAGCGGGAGACAGTATGAGCAGTTCTTC.

The rearrangement links TRBV5-1 to TRBJ2-5; TRBD2 might be the D (5 bases). CDR3 size: 15 residues. The V gene's germline CDR1 is SGHRS and CDR2 YFSETQ. Trimming left V 1 base short and J 4 bases short, with 14 bases between. The CDR3, as DNA: TGCGCCAGCAGCTTGTTGCGGGCCGTGGGAGAGACCCAGTACTTC. Protein: CASSLLRAVGETQYF. The complete variable domain, with remaining parts taken from reference TRBV5-1 and TRBJ2-5, reads KAGVTQTPRYLIKTRGQQVTLSCSPISGHRSVSWYQQTPGQGLQFLFEYFSETQRNKGNFPGRFSGRQFSNSRSEMNVSTLELGDSALYLCASSLLRAVGETQYFGPGTRLLVL.

CDR3 sequence (DNA): TGTGCCAGCAGCCCGGGACTAGCGAACAATGAGCAGTTCTTC. As protein: CASSPGLANNEQFF. The chain has TRBV14 and TRBJ2-1, with 10 nucleotides matching TRBD2. This CDR3 has 14 amino acids. Germline CDR1 and CDR2: SGHDN and FVKESK. The V segment lost 4 bases and the J segment 5 bases; nucleotides outside the gene matches: 2.

The rearrangement joins TRBV19 to TRBJ2-4, with TRBD2 as a possible D gene (5 bases). This CDR3 region has 12 residues. Germline-derived CDR1 and CDR2 are LNHDA and SQIVND (reference sequence). Between the trimmed V and J ends, which lost 3 bases and 7 bases, there was a span of 7 bases. CDR3 DNA sequence: TGTGCCAGTAGTATCCCGGGGAACATTCAGTACTTC. Translating gives CASSIPGNIQYF.

This chain connects TRBV19 to TRBJ1-5, with 11 bases that match TRBD1. The germline V gene encodes CDR1 LNHDA and CDR2 SQIVND (reference sequence). This CDR3 has 18 amino acids. The V and J ends lost 7 bases and 1 base, in that order; junction bases with no gene match: 12. The CDR3 here is CASTPNGQGAGSNQPQHF. CDR3 DNA sequence: TGTGCCAGTACCCCAAATGGACAGGGGGCAGGGAGCAATCAGCCCCAGCATTTT. Supplemented by reference TRBV19 and TRBJ1-5, the full variable domain reads DGGITQSPKYLFRKEGQNVTLSCEQNLNHDAMYWYRQDPGQGLRLIYYSQIVNDFQKGDIAEGYSVSREKKESFPLTVTSAQKNPTAFYLCASTPNGQGAGSNQPQHFGDGTRLSIL.

This rearrangement joins TRBV5-6 to TRBJ1-5; 10 bases line up with TRBD1. The CDR3 is 14 residues long. Germline V CDR1 and CDR2: SGHDT, YYEEEE. V shed 4 bases, J shed 7 bases, and the junction held 5 bases outside the gene matches. The CDR3: CASSRDRGGQPQHF. The DNA for the CDR3 is TGTGCCAGCAGCCGGGACAGGGGAGGGCAGCCCCAGCATTTT.

The rearrangement uses TRBV7-9 and TRBJ1-4, with D unclear. Germline V lookup: CDR1 SEHNR, CDR2 FQNEAQ (reference sequence). This CDR3 is built from 14 residues. V gave up 5 bases and J gave up 6 bases, with 13 bases separating them. Here the CDR3 reads CASSVPEVDEKLFF. In nucleotides, the CDR3 is TGTGCCAGCAGCGTCCCGGAGGTGGATGAAAAACTGTTTTTT. Variable domain in full (rest from reference TRBV7-9 and TRBJ1-4): DTGVSQNPRHKITKRGQNVTFRCDPISEHNRLYWYRQTLGQGPEFLTYFQNEAQLEKSRLLSDRFSAERPKGSFSTLEIQRTEQGDSAMYLCASSVPEVDEKLFFGSGTQLSVL.

The chain couples TRBV9 to TRBJ2-1, with D unresolved. The CDR3 has 16 amino acids. Looked up from germline, CDR1 is SGDLS and CDR2 is YYNGEE. Trimming left V 3 bases short and J 2 bases short, with 15 bases between. The CDR3 is CASSGSNVAAYNEQFF. The CDR3 DNA reads as TGTGCCAGCAGCGGCTCCAACGTTGCGGCCTACAATGAGCAGTTCTTC.

The chain has TRBV7-6 and TRBJ1-5; D not certain. Trimming took off 1 base at V and 1 base at J, with 8 bases between the two ends. Per the germline V gene, CDR1 is SGHVS and CDR2 is FNYEAQ. The CDR3 sequence is 15 residues long. The CDR3 bases are TGTGCCAGCAGCTTAGAGAGGCTAAGCAATCAGCCCCAGCATTTT. It specifies CASSLERLSNQPQHF. Supplemented by reference TRBV7-6 and TRBJ1-5, the full variable domain reads GAGVSQSPRYKVTKRGQDVALRCDPISGHVSLYWYRQALGQGPEFLTYFNYEAQQDKSGLPNDRFSAERPEGSISTLTIQRTEQRDSAMYRCASSLERLSNQPQHFGDGTRLSIL.

The chain has TRBV9 and TRBJ2-1; 12 nucleotides match TRBD2. The trim removed 0 bases at V and 8 bases at J, leaving 0 bases unmatched. Germline CDR1 reads SGDLS; CDR2 reads YYNGEE. The CDR3 is 14 residues long. This chain's CDR3 is CASSVASGRDEQFF. In DNA form, the CDR3 reads TGTGCCAGCAGCGTAGCTAGCGGGAGGGATGAGCAGTTCTTC. The whole variable domain, remainder taken from reference TRBV9 and TRBJ2-1, is DSGVTQTPKHLITATGQRVTLRCSPRSGDLSVYWYQQSLDQGLQFLIQYYNGEERAKGNILERFSAQQFPDLHSELNLSSLELGDSALYFCASSVASGRDEQFFGPGTRLTVL.

V gene TRBV5-6 combines with J gene TRBJ2-3; no clear D gene. The V and J ends lost 3 bases and 8 bases respectively, with 13 bases between them. This CDR3 is 13 amino acids long. Germline V CDR1 and CDR2: SGHDT, YYEEEE. In DNA form, the CDR3 reads TGTGCCAGCAGCTCCCCCCCGGGTGGTACGCAGTATTTT. This gives the protein CASSSPPGGTQYF.

This chain links TRBV9 with TRBJ2-5; 9 positions agree with TRBD2. V shed 0 bases and J 1 base; nucleotides not matched to a gene: 4. The CDR3 is made up of 16 amino acids. Germline CDR1 is SGDLS and CDR2 is YYNGEE. In DNA, the CDR3 is TGTGCCAGCAGCGTAGGGGCGGGAGGGTTCCAAGAGACCCAGTACTTC. Translated: CASSVGAGGFQETQYF.

V is TRBV6-5 and J is TRBJ1-5, with a possible D match to TRBD1 (5 bases). The CDR3 has 14 amino acids. The germline V gene has CDR1 MNHEY and CDR2 SVGAGI. The V end was cut by 6 bases, the J end by 5 bases, with 14 bases between. Written as DNA, the CDR3 is TGTGCCAGCAGCAGGGATTTGGTTGATCAGCCCCAGCATTTT. Its translation is CASSRDLVDQPQHF.

This chain uses TRBV14 with TRBJ2-7, with D perhaps TRBD1 (6 bases). Germline CDR1 SGHDN, CDR2 FVKESK. Trimming removed 3 bases at V and 4 bases at J, with 13 bases between. The CDR3 length is 14 residues. CDR3 region: CASSHVDRFYEQYF. The DNA of the CDR3 is TGTGCCAGCAGCCACGTTGACAGGTTTTACGAGCAGTACTTC.

The chain combines TRBV7-2 with TRBJ2-3, with D possibly TRBD2 on 5 matching bases. Trimming took 2 bases from V and 6 from J, leaving 21 bases between them. The CDR3 loop spans 17 amino acids. Germline V gene sequence: CDR1 SGHTA, CDR2 FQGNSA. Here the CDR3 reads CASSLYRARQVADTQYF. In DNA form, the CDR3 reads TGTGCCAGCAGCTTATACAGAGCCCGGCAGGTAGCGGATACGCAGTATTTT.

This chain links TRBV16 with TRBJ1-2, with TRBD1 matching over 7 bases. CDR1 is KGHSY and CDR2 is FQNENV in the germline V gene. Trimming at V came to 7 bases and at J to 5 bases, leaving 13 bases not matched to a gene. This CDR3 is 15 amino acids long. The CDR3 sequence: CASNNPSGTDYGYTF. The CDR3 DNA is TGTGCCAGCAACAATCCGTCCGGGACAGATTATGGCTACACCTTC.